Sequencing of this TCR beta chain was carried out in a study of post-analysis software for immune sequencing data. Notes on the study in general: When patients were compared with controls, a handful of TRBV segments were more frequent, TRBV5-6, TRBV5-1 and TRBV20-1 among them.

The authors incorporated unique molecular identifiers into the TCR beta cDNA libraries. Each CDR3 protein is one row after TCRdb ran MiXCR on the PCR reads. The sample gives around 400,000 distinct CDR3 sequences, about 40% of which show up once; less than 10% is in the top ten. This CDR3 spans 14 amino acids. Germline assignment: CDR1 DFQATT and CDR2 SNEGSKA (reference sequence). On this clonotype itself: Its antigen is as yet unknown.

Sample: blood. The receptor was isolated from a girl aged 2-15 years with multiple sclerosis. V usage is TRBV20-1 and J usage is TRBJ1-5, with 8 bases lining up with TRBD1. The CDR3 DNA sequence: TGCAGCGGTTTACAGGGGGAGAGCAATCAGCCCCAGCATTTT. Protein product: CSGLQGESNQPQHF.